The 12 T cell receptor beta chains given below trace back to one sample, sequenced in a study of cytomegalovirus exposure and HLA in healthy donors. 13 Jbeta primers and 60 Vbeta primers were used for the PCR. Repertoires were generated with immunoSEQ multiplex PCR, while TCRdb's copy carries only in-frame clones and drops some. The top ten hold approximately 24% of the sample, which has about 63,000 clones, 60% to 80% seen once. Material for sequencing was PBMCs. These receptors all come from a woman aged 40 to 50 in good health and CMV-seropositive.

Note on this clone: Other DNA sequences in this specimen translate into the identical CDR3. The rearrangement uses TRBV30 and TRBJ2-2, with TRBD2 as a possible D gene (6 bases). Trimming stripped 0 bases from V and 8 bases from J, with 10 bases between. CDR1 GTSNPN and CDR2 SVGIG come from the germline V gene (reference sequence). The CDR3 sequence is 13 residues long. The CDR3 spells CAWSVGGDGELFF. CDR3 bases: TGTGCCTGGAGTGTAGGAGGGGATGGGGAGCTGTTTTTT.

This clone appeared a single time. V is TRBV11-2 and J is TRBJ1-2; possibly TRBD1 for D (5 bases). CDR3 length equals 14 residues. Deletions cut 1 base from V and 1 base from J, with 7 bases between. Germline V gene sequence: CDR1 SGHAT, CDR2 FQNNGV. The CDR3 loop reads CASSLVDSNYGYTF. CDR3 bases: TGTGCCAGCAGCTTAGTTGACAGTAACTATGGCTACACCTTC.

The sample holds one count of this clone. The genes are TRBV6-5 and TRBJ2-7; 8 bases line up with TRBD1. Trimming cost V 11 bases and J 5 bases; bases outside gene matches: 14. Germline V gives CDR1 MNHEY, CDR2 SVGAGI. The CDR3 runs to 14 residues. In nucleotides, the CDR3 is TGTGCCGGAAAGACAGGGGCGATTGCGGACGAGCAGTACTTC. This sequence encodes CAGKTGAIADEQYF.

J is TRBJ1-1 and V is TRBV29-1, with D uncertain. V was pared by 7 bases and J by 0 bases, with 12 bases between. Per the germline V gene, CDR1 is SQVTM and CDR2 is ANQGSEA. The CDR3 has 13 amino acids. The CDR3 DNA is TGCAGCGCCAAGGGAGGGATGAACACTGAAGCTTTCTTT. Its protein is CSAKGGMNTEAFF.

The CDR3, as DNA: TGTGCCAGCAACTCCTACGGTACGACAGGGCGGGCTTTCTTT. Translation gives CASNSYGTTGRAFF. The chain combines TRBV6-5 with TRBJ1-1; 7 bases align to TRBD1. The germline V gene encodes CDR1 MNHEY and CDR2 SVGAGI. CDR3 size: 14 residues. Unmatched junction bases numbered 16, after V lost 7 bases and J lost 11 bases.

This clone was seen a few times. The chain links TRBV5-1 to TRBJ1-1, with 7 bases aligning to TRBD1. Germline V gene sequence: CDR1 SGHRS, CDR2 YFSETQ. V was pared by 2 bases and J by 3 bases, with 4 bases of the junction left unmatched. The CDR3 is 14 residues long. The CDR3: CASSLTGVYTEAFF. The DNA of the CDR3 is TGCGCCAGCAGCTTAACAGGGGTATACACTGAAGCTTTCTTT.

The chain recombines TRBV30 with TRBJ2-2; 9 positions agree with TRBD1. V shed 3 bases and J 8 bases; nucleotides not matched to a gene: 4. CDR1 and CDR2 (germline): GTSNPN, SVGIG (reference sequence). The CDR3 runs 13 residues. In DNA, the CDR3 is TGTGCCTGGAGGAGGACAGGGGTTGGGGAGCTGTTTTTT. Encoded protein: CAWRRTGVGELFF.

This clone was seen once. The chain carries TRBV6-1 and TRBJ1-5; possibly TRBD1 for D (6 bases). Trimming shortened V by 6 bases and J by 4 bases, and 10 bases separated the two germline ends. The CDR3 runs 13 residues. CDR1 is MNHNS and CDR2 is SASEGT in the germline V gene. The CDR3 bases are TGTGCCAGCAGCCGACAGGCTAATCAGCCCCAGCATTTT. Translating gives CASSRQANQPQHF.

The CDR3 region has the DNA TGTGCCAGCAGTGGGACAGGGACTCAGCCCCAGCATTTT. Translation: CASSGTGTQPQHF. This chain links TRBV2 with TRBJ1-5, with TRBD1 matching 8 bases. Trimming cost V 4 bases and J 6 bases; bases outside gene matches: 2. The CDR3 length is 13 residues. The germline V gene encodes CDR1 SNHLY and CDR2 FYNNEI.

This clone was detected only once. This chain uses TRBV15 with TRBJ1-5; 8 nucleotides match TRBD1. The CDR3 is 16 amino acids. Losses at the gene ends were 5 bases for V and 4 bases for J; bases not matched to a gene: 10. Germline loops: CDR1 LNHNV, CDR2 YYDKDF (reference sequence). The CDR3 loop reads CATSGGQGWANQPQHF. CDR3 coding DNA: TGTGCCACCAGCGGCGGACAGGGATGGGCGAATCAGCCCCAGCATTTT.

V is TRBV5-8 and J is TRBJ2-2, with D possibly being TRBD2 (6 bases). The CDR3 loop spans 14 amino acids. Germline V gene data show CDR1 as SGHTS and CDR2 as YDEGEE. V dropped 2 bases and J dropped 6 bases, with 11 bases sitting between them. CDR3 bases: TGTGCCAGCAGCTTCCGAGGGGAGGCCGGGGAGCTGTTTTTT. This codes for CASSFRGEAGELFF.

V usage is TRBV5-4 and J usage is TRBJ2-2, with D tentatively TRBD2 (6 bases). Germline loops: CDR1 SGHNT, CDR2 YYREEE (reference sequence). Trimming pared 4 bases from V and 1 base from J, leaving 11 bases between. The CDR3 is made up of 15 amino acids. In DNA, the CDR3 is TGTGCCAGCAGCGGAAGCGGGTTGAACACCGGGGAGCTGTTTTTT. Translating gives CASSGSGLNTGELFF. The variable domain in full, completed from reference TRBV5-4 and TRBJ2-2, reads ETGVTQSPTHLIKTRGQQVTLRCSSQSGHNTVSWYQQALGQGPQFIFQYYREEENGRGNFPPRFSGLQFPNYSSELNVNALELDDSALYLCASSGSGLNTGELFFGEGSRLTVL.